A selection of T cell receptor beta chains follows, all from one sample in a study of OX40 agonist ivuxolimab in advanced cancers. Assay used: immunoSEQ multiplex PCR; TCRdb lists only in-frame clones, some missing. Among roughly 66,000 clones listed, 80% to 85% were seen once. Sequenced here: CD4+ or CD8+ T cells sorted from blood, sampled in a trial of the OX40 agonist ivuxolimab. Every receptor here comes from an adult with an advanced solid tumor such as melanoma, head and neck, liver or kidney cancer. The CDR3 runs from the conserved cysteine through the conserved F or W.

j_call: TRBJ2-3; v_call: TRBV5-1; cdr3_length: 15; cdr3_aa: CASSLGGMYTDTQYF
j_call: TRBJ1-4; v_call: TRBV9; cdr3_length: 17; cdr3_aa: CASRRGDVGPVGEKLFF
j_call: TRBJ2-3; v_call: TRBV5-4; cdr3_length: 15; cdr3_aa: CASSLGGGSTDTQYF
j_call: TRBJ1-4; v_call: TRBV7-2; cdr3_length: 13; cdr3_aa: CASSLGPNEKLFF
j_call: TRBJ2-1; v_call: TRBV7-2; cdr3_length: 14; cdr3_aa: CASGFRGSYNEQFF
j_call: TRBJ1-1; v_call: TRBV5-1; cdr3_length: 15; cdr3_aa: CASSFLGTSGTEAFF
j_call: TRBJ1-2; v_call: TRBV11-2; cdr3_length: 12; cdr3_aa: CASSRDRAFYTF
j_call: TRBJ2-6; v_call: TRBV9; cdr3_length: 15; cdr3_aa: CASRFSGSGANVLTF
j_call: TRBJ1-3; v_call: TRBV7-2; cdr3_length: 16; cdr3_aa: CASSSPGQGSGNTIYF
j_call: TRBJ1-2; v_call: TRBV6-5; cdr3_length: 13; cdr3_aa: CASSRRPDYGYTF
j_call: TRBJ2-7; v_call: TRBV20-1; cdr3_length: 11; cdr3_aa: CSAPGNLEQYF
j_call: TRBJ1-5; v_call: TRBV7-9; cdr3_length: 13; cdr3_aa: CASSYSKDQPQHF
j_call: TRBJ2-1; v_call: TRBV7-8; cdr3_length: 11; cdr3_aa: CASRDNNEQFF
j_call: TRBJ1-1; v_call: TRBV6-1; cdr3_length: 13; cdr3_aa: CASSERLNTEAFF
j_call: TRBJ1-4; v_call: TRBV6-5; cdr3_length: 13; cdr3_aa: CASSYDSTEKLFF
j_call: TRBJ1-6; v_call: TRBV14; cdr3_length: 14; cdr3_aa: CASSQRTGNSPLHF
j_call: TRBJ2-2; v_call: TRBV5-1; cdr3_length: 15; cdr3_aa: CASSVDRASTGELFF
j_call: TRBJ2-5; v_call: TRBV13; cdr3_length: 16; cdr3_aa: CASSSLSVSGQETQYF
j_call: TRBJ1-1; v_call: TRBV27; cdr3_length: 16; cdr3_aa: CASSPRDRQRNTEAFF
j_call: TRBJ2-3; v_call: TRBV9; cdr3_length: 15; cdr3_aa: CASSTNREKGDTQYF
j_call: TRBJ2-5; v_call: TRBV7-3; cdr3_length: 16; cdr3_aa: CASSPRGLANQETQYF
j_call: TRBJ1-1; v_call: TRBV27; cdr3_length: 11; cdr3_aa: CASYGATEAFF
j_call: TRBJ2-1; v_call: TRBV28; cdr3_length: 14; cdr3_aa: CASSPGGVYNEQFF
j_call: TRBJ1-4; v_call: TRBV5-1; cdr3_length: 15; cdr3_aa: CASSPMVQTNEKLFF
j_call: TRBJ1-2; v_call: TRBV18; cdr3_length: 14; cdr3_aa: CASSPPGRGDGYTF
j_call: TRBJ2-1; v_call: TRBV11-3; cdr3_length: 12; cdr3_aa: CASGNRLNEQFF
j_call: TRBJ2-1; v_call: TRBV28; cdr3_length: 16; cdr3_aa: CASSLPPGSPPYEQFF
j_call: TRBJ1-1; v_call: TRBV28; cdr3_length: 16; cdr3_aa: CASSSGGTGSRTEAFF
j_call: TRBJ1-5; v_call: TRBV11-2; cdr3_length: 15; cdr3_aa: CASSLAAGSNQPQHF
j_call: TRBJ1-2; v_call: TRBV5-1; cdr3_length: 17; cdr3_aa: CASSWGTGGGFNYGYTF
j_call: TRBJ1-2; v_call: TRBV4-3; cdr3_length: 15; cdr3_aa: CASSHQPTEWQSFSF
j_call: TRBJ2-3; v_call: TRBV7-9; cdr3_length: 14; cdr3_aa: CASSSFTITDTQYF
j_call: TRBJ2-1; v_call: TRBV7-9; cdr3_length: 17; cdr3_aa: CASSPRGPTSGYNEQFF
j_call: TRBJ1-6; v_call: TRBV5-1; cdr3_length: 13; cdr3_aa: CASGYRGNSPLHF
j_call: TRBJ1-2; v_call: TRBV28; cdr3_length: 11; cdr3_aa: CASSRLVGYTF
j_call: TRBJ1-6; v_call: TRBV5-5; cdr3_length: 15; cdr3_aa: CASSFLTGLNSPLHF
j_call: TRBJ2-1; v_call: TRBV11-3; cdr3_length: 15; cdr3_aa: CASSPRGVGNNEQFF
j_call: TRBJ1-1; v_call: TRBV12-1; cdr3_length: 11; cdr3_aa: CASSLTDEAFF
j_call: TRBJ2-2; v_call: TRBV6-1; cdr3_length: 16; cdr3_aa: CASSDLGLETTGELFF
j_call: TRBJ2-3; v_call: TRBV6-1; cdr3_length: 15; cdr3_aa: CASSATSGTQTTQYF
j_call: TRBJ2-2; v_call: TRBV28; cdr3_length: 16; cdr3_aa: CASSRGGIMNTGELFF
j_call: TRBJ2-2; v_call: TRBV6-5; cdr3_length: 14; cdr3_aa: CASSKRQDTGELFF
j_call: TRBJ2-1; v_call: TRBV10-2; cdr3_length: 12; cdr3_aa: CASSGGGYEQFF
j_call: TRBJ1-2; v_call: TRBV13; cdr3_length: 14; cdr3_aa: CASSSRDSIYGYTF
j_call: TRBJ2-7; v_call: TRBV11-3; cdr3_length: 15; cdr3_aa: CASSFRGTGAYEQYF
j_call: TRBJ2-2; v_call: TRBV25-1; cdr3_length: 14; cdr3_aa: CASTRAGDTGELFF
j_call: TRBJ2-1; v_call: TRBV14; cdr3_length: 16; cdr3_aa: CASSPLAGDGYNEQFF
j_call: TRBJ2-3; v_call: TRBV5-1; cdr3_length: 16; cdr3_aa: CASSFGGAASTDTQYF
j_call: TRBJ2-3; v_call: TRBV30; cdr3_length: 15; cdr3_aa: CAWTLSLAGTDTQYF
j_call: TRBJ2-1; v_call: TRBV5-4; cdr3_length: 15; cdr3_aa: CASTYSGGVYNEQFF
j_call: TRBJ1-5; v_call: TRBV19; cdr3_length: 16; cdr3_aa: CASKGRGRWGNQPQHF
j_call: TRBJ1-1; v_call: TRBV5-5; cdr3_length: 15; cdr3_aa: CASSSPRGAASEAFF
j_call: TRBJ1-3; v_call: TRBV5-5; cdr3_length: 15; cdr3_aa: CASSFEAQSGNTIYF
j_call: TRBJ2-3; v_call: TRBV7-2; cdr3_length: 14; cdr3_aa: CASSLRRNTDTQYF
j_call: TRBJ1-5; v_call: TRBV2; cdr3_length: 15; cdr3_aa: CASSDGGLGNQPQHF
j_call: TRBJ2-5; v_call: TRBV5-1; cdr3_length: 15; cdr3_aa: CASSLVGTQKETQYF
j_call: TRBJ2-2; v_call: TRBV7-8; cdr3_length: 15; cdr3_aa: CASSARQVLTGELFF